Presented here are 5 T cell receptor beta chains from one specimen sequenced in a study of blood T cell dynamics during melanoma immunotherapy. Sequencing was performed with immunoSEQ multiplex PCR; in TCRdb, only in-frame clones are kept and a portion is missing. The sample has 6,300 or so clones, about 90% seen once. Time point indicated: pre-treatment baseline. The specimen comprised cell-free DNA from blood, sampled from a patient treated with checkpoint blockade. These receptors were collected from a human donor with melanoma.

The chain combines TRBV5-1 with TRBJ2-7; D may be TRBD2 (6 bases). V lost 4 bases to trimming and J lost 4 bases, with 15 bases between them. This CDR3 is 14 amino acids long. Germline V CDR1 and CDR2: SGHRS, YFSETQ. CDR3 nucleotides: TGCGCCAGCAGCCGTCGGGGGAAGGCATACGAGCAGTACTTC. Its translation: CASSRRGKAYEQYF.

The genes are TRBV11-3 and TRBJ2-2; 9 positions agree with TRBD1. With 1 base clipped from V and 3 bases from J, the junction kept 3 bases outside the gene matches. CDR3 length equals 16 residues. Germline V lookup: CDR1 SGHNT, CDR2 YENEEA. The CDR3 DNA sequence: TGTGCCAGCAGCTTAGTTGGGACAGGGTACACCGGGGAGCTGTTTTTT. Translation: CASSLVGTGYTGELFF.

Points on this clone: A read error may account for a junction end that differs from germline. The genes are TRBV4-3 and TRBJ1-3, with D unclear. Germline V gene sequence: CDR1 LGHNA, CDR2 YSLEER. The CDR3 has 14 amino acids. CDR3 DNA: TGCGCCAGCAGTCAAGTACTAAGCGGAAACACCATATATTTT. Its protein is CASSQVLSGNTIYF.

V is TRBV5-4 and J is TRBJ2-6; D perhaps matches TRBD1 (6 bases). Per germline, CDR1 SGHNT and CDR2 YYREEE (reference sequence). CDR3 length: 16 residues. The germline V and J ends were trimmed by 0 bases and 4 bases, with 11 bases remaining between them. The CDR3 coding sequence is TGTGCCAGCAGCTTGGTAGGGGGATTCGGGGCCAACGTCCTGACTTTC. This codes for CASSLVGGFGANVLTF.

The DNA of the CDR3 is TGTGCCAGCTCACCCGGGACAGGAATGATGAACACTGAAGCTTTCTTT. Residues: CASSPGTGMMNTEAFF. This chain joins TRBV18 and TRBJ1-1, with TRBD1 identical over 8 bases. The CDR3 extends over 16 amino acids. CDR1 KGHSH and CDR2 LQKENI come from the germline V gene. V lost 3 bases to trimming and J lost 0 bases; unmatched junction nucleotides: 6. Full variable domain (remainder filled in from reference TRBV18 and TRBJ1-1): NAGVMQNPRHLVRRRGQEARLRCSPMKGHSHVYWYRQLPEEGLKFMVYLQKENIIDESGMPKERFSAEFPKEGPSILRIQQVVRGDSAAYFCASSPGTGMMNTEAFFGQGTRLTVV.